One T cell receptor beta chain is described in this entry. The antigen is unknown. These data are taken from a study of shared clonotypes between healthy human individuals. Germline V CDR1 and CDR2: MRHNA, SNTAGT. V was clipped by 8 bases and J by 6 bases, with 7 bases between them. The CDR3 extends over 11 amino acids. General study findings and limits: The generation probabilities recorded for non-shared clonotypes fell below those of clonotypes shared by all four donors.

The repertoire was sequenced with immunoSEQ multiplex PCR; TCRdb's copy has only in-frame clones and lacks some. This sample yields about 2 million clones, of which around 96% are seen a single time; 0.85% to 1.2% belongs to the top ten. The naive CD8 subset, CD45RO-negative cells positively selected for CCR7, excluded terminally differentiated effector memory CD45RA+ cells. V is TRBV6-4 and J is TRBJ2-2; D is unresolved. The receptor was derived from a man between 18 and 35 years old in good health. Sample: naive CD8+ T cells sorted from blood. The CDR3 nucleotides read TGTGCCAGCCGTCATCCCGGGGAGCTGTTTTTT. Its protein product is CASRHPGELFF.